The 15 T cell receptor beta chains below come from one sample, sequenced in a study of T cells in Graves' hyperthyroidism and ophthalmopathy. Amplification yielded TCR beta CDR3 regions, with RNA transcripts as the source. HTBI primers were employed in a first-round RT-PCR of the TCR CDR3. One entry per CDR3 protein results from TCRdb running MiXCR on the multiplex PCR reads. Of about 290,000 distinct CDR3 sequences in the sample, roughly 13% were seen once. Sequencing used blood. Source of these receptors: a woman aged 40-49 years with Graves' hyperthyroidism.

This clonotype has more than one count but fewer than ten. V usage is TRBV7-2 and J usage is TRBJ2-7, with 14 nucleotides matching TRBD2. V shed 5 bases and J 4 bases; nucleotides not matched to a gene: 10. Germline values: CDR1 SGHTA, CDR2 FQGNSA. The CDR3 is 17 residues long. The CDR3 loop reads CASSQETSGRALYEQYF. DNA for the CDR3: TGTGCCAGCAGCCAAGAGACTAGCGGGAGGGCCTTATACGAGCAGTACTTC.

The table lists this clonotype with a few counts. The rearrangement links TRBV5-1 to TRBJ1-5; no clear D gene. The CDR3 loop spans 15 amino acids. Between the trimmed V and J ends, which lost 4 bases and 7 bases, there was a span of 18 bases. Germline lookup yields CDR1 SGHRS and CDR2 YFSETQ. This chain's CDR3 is CASSPESRVGQPQHF. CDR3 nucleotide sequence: TGCGCCAGCAGCCCCGAGTCGAGGGTTGGCCAGCCCCAGCATTTT. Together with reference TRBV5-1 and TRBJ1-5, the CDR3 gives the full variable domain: KAGVTQTPRYLIKTRGQQVTLSCSPISGHRSVSWYQQTPGQGLQFLFEYFSETQRNKGNFPGRFSGRQFSNSRSEMNVSTLELGDSALYLCASSPESRVGQPQHFGDGTRLSIL.

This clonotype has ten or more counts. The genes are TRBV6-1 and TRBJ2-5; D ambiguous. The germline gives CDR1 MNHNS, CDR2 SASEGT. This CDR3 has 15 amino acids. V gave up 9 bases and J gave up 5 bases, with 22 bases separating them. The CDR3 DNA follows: TGTGCCAGTCTCCCCTGGGCAGGCCCTGTGGAGACCCAGTACTTC. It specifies CASLPWAGPVETQYF.

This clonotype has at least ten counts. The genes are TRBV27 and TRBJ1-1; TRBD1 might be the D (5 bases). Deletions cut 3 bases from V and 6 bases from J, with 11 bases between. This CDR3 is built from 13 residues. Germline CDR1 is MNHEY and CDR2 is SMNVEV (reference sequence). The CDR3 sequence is CASSLKGVSEAFF. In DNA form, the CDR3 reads TGTGCCAGCAGTTTGAAAGGGGTGTCTGAAGCTTTCTTT.

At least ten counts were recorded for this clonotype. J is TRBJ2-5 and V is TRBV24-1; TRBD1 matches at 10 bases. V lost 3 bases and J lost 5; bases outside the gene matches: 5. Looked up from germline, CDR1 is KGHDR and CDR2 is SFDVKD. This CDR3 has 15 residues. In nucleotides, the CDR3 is TGTGCCACCAGTGATCAGACAGGGGGCGCGGAGACCCAGTACTTC. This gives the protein CATSDQTGGAETQYF.

CDR3 region: CAWSMGAGQYNEQFF. The CDR3 DNA is TGTGCCTGGAGTATGGGGGCGGGACAATACAATGAGCAGTTCTTC. V usage is TRBV30 and J usage is TRBJ2-1; D may correspond to TRBD1 or TRBD2 (6 bases each). The CDR3 is 15 amino acids. Between the trimmed V and J ends, which lost 2 bases and 4 bases, there was a span of 15 bases. Germline V gives CDR1 GTSNPN, CDR2 SVGIG (reference sequence).

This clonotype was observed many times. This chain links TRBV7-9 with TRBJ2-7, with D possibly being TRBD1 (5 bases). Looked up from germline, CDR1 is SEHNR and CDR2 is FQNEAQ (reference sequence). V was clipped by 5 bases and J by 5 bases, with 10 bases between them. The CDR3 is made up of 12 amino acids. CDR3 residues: CASSPQEDEQYF. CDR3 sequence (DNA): TGTGCCAGCAGCCCACAGGAAGACGAGCAGTACTTC. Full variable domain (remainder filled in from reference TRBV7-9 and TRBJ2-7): DTGVSQNPRHKITKRGQNVTFRCDPISEHNRLYWYRQTLGQGPEFLTYFQNEAQLEKSRLLSDRFSAERPKGSFSTLEIQRTEQGDSAMYLCASSPQEDEQYFGPGTRLTVT.

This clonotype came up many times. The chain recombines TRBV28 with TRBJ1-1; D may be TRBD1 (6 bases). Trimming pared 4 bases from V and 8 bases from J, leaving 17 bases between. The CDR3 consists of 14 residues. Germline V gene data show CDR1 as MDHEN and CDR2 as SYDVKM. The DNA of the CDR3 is TGTGCCAGCAGTTCGAACTCAGGGGCGGGGGAAGCTTTCTTT. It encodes CASSSNSGAGEAFF.

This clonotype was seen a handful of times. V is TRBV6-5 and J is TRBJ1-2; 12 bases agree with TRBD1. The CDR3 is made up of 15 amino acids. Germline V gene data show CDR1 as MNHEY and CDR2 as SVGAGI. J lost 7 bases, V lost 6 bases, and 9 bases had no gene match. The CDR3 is CASSRSGQGARGYTF. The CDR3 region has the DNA TGTGCCAGCAGCCGATCGGGACAGGGGGCGCGTGGCTACACCTTC.

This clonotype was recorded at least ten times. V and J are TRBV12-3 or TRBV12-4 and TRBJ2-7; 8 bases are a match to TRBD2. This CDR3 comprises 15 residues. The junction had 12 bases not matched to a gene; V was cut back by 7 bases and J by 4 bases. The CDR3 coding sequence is TGTGCCAGCAATCTCAGCGGGAGAGGACAATACGAGCAGTACTTC. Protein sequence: CASNLSGRGQYEQYF.

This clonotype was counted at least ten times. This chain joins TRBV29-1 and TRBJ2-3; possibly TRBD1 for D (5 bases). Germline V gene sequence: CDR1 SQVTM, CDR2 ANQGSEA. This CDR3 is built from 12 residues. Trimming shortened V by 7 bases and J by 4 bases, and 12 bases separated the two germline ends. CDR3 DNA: TGCAGCGCCAGAGGACAACCAGATACGCAGTATTTT. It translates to CSARGQPDTQYF.

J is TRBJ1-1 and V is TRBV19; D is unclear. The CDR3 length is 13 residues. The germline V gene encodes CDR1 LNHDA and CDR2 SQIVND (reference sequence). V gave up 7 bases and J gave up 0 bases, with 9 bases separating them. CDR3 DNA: TGTGCCAGTACCCTAACGGTGAACACTGAAGCTTTCTTT. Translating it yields CASTLTVNTEAFF.

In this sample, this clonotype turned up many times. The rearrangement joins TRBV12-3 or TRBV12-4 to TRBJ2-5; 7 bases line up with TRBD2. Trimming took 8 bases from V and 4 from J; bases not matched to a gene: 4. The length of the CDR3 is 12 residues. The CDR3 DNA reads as TGTGCCAGCGGCTCGGGGGGAGAGACCCAGTACTTC. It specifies CASGSGGETQYF.

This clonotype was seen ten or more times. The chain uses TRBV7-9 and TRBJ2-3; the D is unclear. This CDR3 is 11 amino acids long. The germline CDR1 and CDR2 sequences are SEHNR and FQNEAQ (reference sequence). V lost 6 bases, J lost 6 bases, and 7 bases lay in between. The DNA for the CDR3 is TGTGCCAGCAGGACTGTGGATACGCAGTATTTT. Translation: CASRTVDTQYF.

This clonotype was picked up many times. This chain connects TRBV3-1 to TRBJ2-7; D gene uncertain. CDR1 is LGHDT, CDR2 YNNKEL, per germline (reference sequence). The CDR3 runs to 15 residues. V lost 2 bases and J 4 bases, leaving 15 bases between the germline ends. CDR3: CASSQFGPGSYEQYF. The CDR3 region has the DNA TGTGCCAGCAGCCAATTCGGACCAGGCAGTTACGAGCAGTACTTC.